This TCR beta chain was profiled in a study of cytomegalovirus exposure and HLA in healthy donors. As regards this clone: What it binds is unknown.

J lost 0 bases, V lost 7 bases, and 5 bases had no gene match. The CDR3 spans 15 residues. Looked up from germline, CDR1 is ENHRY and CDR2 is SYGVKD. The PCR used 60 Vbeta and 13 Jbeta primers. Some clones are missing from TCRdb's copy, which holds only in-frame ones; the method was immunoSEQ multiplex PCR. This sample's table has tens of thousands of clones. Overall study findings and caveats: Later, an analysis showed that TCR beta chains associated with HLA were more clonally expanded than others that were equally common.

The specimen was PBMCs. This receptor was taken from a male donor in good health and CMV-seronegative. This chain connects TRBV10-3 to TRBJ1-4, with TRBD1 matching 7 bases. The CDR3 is CAIKQGIATNEKLFF. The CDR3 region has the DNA TGTGCCATCAAACAGGGGATTGCAACTAATGAAAAACTGTTTTTT.